This T cell receptor beta chain was sequenced during a study of shared T cell receptors in the human thymus. Germline V gene lookup returns CDR1 LNHDA and CDR2 SQIVND (reference sequence). The V segment lost 3 bases and the J segment 2 bases; nucleotides outside the gene matches: 4. This CDR3 has 14 residues. The assay was immunoSEQ multiplex PCR, and TCRdb's table has in-frame clones only and misses some. This sample has more than 550,000 clones; 70% to 90% occur once, and the top ten carry approximately 0.01%. Regarding this clone: Additional DNA sequences in this sample encode the identical CDR3.

The same specimen was also included in a second study, on human thymus T cells. In that study: Thymic and blood repertoires showed apparently biased V and J gene usage. Thymic repertoires of unrelated individuals were reported in related research to overlap highly.

The clonotype comes from a girl younger than two with a congenital heart defect. Input material: thymocytes. The J gene is TRBJ2-7, the V gene TRBV19; 7 nucleotides agree with TRBD1. The DNA of the CDR3 is TGTGCCAGTAGTATTGGTACAGGGGCCTACGAGCAGTACTTC. It codes for CASSIGTGAYEQYF.